This T cell receptor (beta chain) was recovered during a study of control samples from healthy donors and cancer patients. The assay was immunoSEQ multiplex PCR, and TCRdb's table has in-frame clones only and misses some. The sample includes tens of thousands of clones, about 80% of them seen just once. V was trimmed by 3 bases and J by 2 bases, leaving 11 bases between them. CDR1 is MNHEY and CDR2 is SMNVEV in the germline V gene (reference sequence). The CDR3 is 14 amino acids. This clonotype was obtained from a man in his 70s in good health. The rearrangement uses TRBV27 and TRBJ2-7; TRBD2 might be the D (6 bases). The sample comprised blood. CDR3 in DNA: TGTGCCAGCAGTTTCCGGGGAGGCCCCTACGAGCAGTACTTC. It specifies CASSFRGGPYEQYF.